These 27 T cell receptor beta chains share one sample of origin, sequenced in a study of blood T cell repertoires in COVID-19. The repertoire was sequenced with immunoSEQ multiplex PCR; TCRdb's copy has only in-frame clones and lacks some. The sample includes 300,000 to 350,000 clones, 65% to 85% of them seen just once. Input material: peripheral blood. The receptor set was obtained from a man under 40 with active or convalescent COVID-19.

This clone has a single count. V usage is TRBV28 and J usage is TRBJ2-7; D may be TRBD1 (7 bases). The CDR3 consists of 14 residues. V was shortened by 8 bases and J by 0 bases, with 14 bases between the two germline ends. Germline loops: CDR1 MDHEN, CDR2 SYDVKM. The CDR3 nucleotides read TGTGCCAGCGCCAGGGGGGAGGCCTCCTACGAGCAGTACTTC. Protein: CASARGEASYEQYF.

The chain recombines TRBV27 with TRBJ1-2; tentative D call: TRBD1 (5 bases). The V and J ends lost 6 bases and 0 bases respectively, with 11 bases between them. Germline lookup yields CDR1 MNHEY and CDR2 SMNVEV (reference sequence). The CDR3 runs to 14 residues. CDR3 residues: CASRPAGANYGYTF. The CDR3 coding sequence is TGTGCCAGCAGGCCTGCGGGGGCTAACTATGGCTACACCTTC.

The chain combines TRBV5-8 with TRBJ1-6; D possibly corresponds to TRBD1 (5 bases). From germline, CDR1 is SGHTS and CDR2 YDEGEE. CDR3 length: 13 amino acids. Trimming left V 2 bases short and J 7 bases short, with 7 bases between. The CDR3 DNA sequence: TGTGCCAGCAGCTTTCGACAGAATTCACCCCTCCACTTT. It yields the protein CASSFRQNSPLHF.

The gene calls are TRBV6-6 and TRBJ1-3; D is undetermined. Trimming took 4 bases from V and 0 from J, leaving 10 bases between them. The CDR3 runs to 15 residues. Germline-derived CDR1 and CDR2 are MNHNY and SVGAGI (reference sequence). The CDR3 region is CASSLTASSGNTIYF. The CDR3 region has the DNA TGTGCCAGCAGTTTAACAGCCAGCTCTGGAAACACCATATATTTT.

This chain joins TRBV6-5 and TRBJ2-3, with 9 bases matching TRBD1. Germline CDR1 reads MNHEY; CDR2 reads SVGAGI. The CDR3 extends over 13 amino acids. V was pared by 10 bases and J by 5 bases, with 7 bases of the junction left unmatched. This CDR3 is CANTGGRIDTQYF. The CDR3 coding sequence is TGTGCCAATACAGGGGGCAGGATAGATACGCAGTATTTT.

The genes are TRBV6-5 and TRBJ2-1, with TRBD1 identical over 10 bases. CDR3 length: 14 amino acids. The ends lost 6 bases at V and 3 bases at J; junction bases unmatched: 2. The germline V gene has CDR1 MNHEY and CDR2 SVGAGI. DNA for the CDR3: TGTGCCAGCAGGACAGGGGGCCTCTACAATGAGCAGTTCTTC. Translation gives CASRTGGLYNEQFF.

This clone turned up a few times. The chain employs TRBV4-3 and TRBJ1-3; D is ambiguous. This CDR3 spans 14 amino acids. Germline V gene data show CDR1 as LGHNA and CDR2 as YSLEER. The V end was cut by 0 bases, the J end by 2 bases, with 5 bases between. The CDR3 loop is CASSQDATGNTIYF. The DNA of the CDR3 is TGCGCCAGCAGCCAAGACGCTACTGGAAACACCATATATTTT.

This chain connects TRBV19 to TRBJ2-7, with 7 bases fitting TRBD1. Germline CDR1 reads LNHDA; CDR2 reads SQIVND (reference sequence). Germline trimming cut 5 bases from V and 3 bases from J; bases unmatched to any gene: 4. This CDR3 is built from 13 residues. The CDR3 loop is CASSVDRDYEQYF. The CDR3 bases are TGTGCCAGTAGTGTCGACAGGGACTACGAGCAGTACTTC.

The rearrangement joins TRBV15 to TRBJ1-2; D call uncertain. CDR3 size: 12 residues. Germline V gene data show CDR1 as LNHNV and CDR2 as YYDKDF (reference sequence). Trimming shortened V by 8 bases and J by 4 bases, and 11 bases separated the two germline ends. DNA for the CDR3: TGTGCCACCTCCCCAGAGGGCTATGGCTACACCTTC. It codes for CATSPEGYGYTF.

The rearrangement links TRBV10-3 to TRBJ1-1; the D gene is possibly TRBD1 (5 bases). Germline CDR1 and CDR2: ENHRY and SYGVKD. V lost 6 bases and J 1 base, leaving 9 bases between the germline ends. The CDR3 is 13 residues long. The chain's CDR3 is CAIRGTENTEAFF. The CDR3 DNA sequence: TGTGCCATCAGAGGGACTGAGAACACTGAAGCTTTCTTT.

In its sample, this clone was seen a few times. The J gene is TRBJ1-2, the V gene TRBV15; possible D gene TRBD1, 6 bases. CDR1 and CDR2 (germline): LNHNV, YYDKDF (reference sequence). Trimming removed 1 base from V and 4 bases from J, with 10 bases in between. There are 14 residues in the CDR3. In nucleotides, the CDR3 is TGTGCCACCAGCAGAGTAACAGGGTCCTATGGCTACACCTTC. Translated: CATSRVTGSYGYTF.

The rearrangement joins TRBV9 to TRBJ2-1; 9 bases are shared with TRBD2. V shed 0 bases and J 5 bases; nucleotides not matched to a gene: 3. The CDR3 contains 15 residues. The V gene's germline CDR1 is SGDLS and CDR2 YYNGEE. The CDR3 reads CASSVVASGDNEQFF. In nucleotides, the CDR3 is TGTGCCAGCAGCGTAGTGGCTAGCGGGGACAATGAGCAGTTCTTC.

V is TRBV5-5 and J is TRBJ2-3, with 10 bases identical to TRBD2. Trimming took 0 bases from V and 7 from J; bases not matched to a gene: 8. Germline values: CDR1 SGHKS, CDR2 YYEKEE (reference sequence). The CDR3 loop spans 16 amino acids. The CDR3 DNA is TGTGCCAGCAGCTTGGGGACTAGCGGCTCACAATATACGCAGTATTTT. Residues: CASSLGTSGSQYTQYF.

The genes are TRBV29-1 and TRBJ2-1; 10 nucleotides match TRBD2. From germline, CDR1 is SQVTM and CDR2 ANQGSEA. The V and J ends lost 1 base and 5 bases, in that order; junction bases with no gene match: 11. The length of the CDR3 is 17 residues. This chain's CDR3 is CSVEARASGSPHNEQFF. CDR3 bases: TGCAGCGTTGAAGCGAGGGCTAGCGGGAGCCCCCACAATGAGCAGTTCTTC.

The chain links TRBV6-5 to TRBJ2-1; TRBD2 agrees at 9 bases. The V and J ends lost 6 bases and 12 bases, in that order; junction bases with no gene match: 9. CDR3 length: 13 residues. Germline-derived CDR1 and CDR2 are MNHEY and SVGAGI. The CDR3 nucleotides are TGTGCCAGCAGAGGGACTAGCTCCAGGGGGCAGTTCTTC. Residues: CASRGTSSRGQFF.

The V and J genes are TRBV5-6 and TRBJ2-5; D possibly corresponds to TRBD2 (6 bases). V gave up 4 bases and J gave up 11 bases, with 12 bases separating them. The CDR3 contains 11 residues. Germline lookup yields CDR1 SGHDT and CDR2 YYEEEE. Written as DNA, the CDR3 is TGTGCCAGCAGCGGGGGGACCTATCAGTACTTC. Translation: CASSGGTYQYF.

V gene TRBV19 combines with J gene TRBJ2-7; D is perhaps TRBD1 (6 bases). The CDR3 consists of 11 residues. Trimming took off 5 bases at V and 5 bases at J, with 7 bases between the two ends. Germline V gene lookup returns CDR1 LNHDA and CDR2 SQIVND (reference sequence). The CDR3 reads CASSWGHEQYF. The CDR3 coding sequence is TGTGCCAGTAGTTGGGGGCACGAGCAGTACTTC.

The chain couples TRBV5-4 to TRBJ1-4; the match to TRBD1 covers 7 bases. With 0 bases clipped from V and 0 bases from J, the junction kept 5 bases outside the gene matches. CDR1 is SGHNT, CDR2 YYREEE, per germline (reference sequence). This CDR3 contains 17 residues. The CDR3 DNA sequence: TGTGCCAGCAGCTTGGACGGGACAGTCGCAACTAATGAAAAACTGTTTTTT. Amino acids: CASSLDGTVATNEKLFF.

This clone has more than one count but fewer than ten. This chain uses TRBV5-1 with TRBJ1-1; D remains ambiguous. The CDR3 length is 14 residues. Per germline, CDR1 SGHRS and CDR2 YFSETQ. Trimming shortened V by 2 bases and J by 3 bases, and 11 bases separated the two germline ends. CDR3 residues: CASSLRQTYTEAFF. As DNA, the CDR3 is TGCGCCAGCAGCTTAAGGCAGACTTACACTGAAGCTTTCTTT. Filled out from reference TRBV5-1 and TRBJ1-1, the complete variable domain reads KAGVTQTPRYLIKTRGQQVTLSCSPISGHRSVSWYQQTPGQGLQFLFEYFSETQRNKGNFPGRFSGRQFSNSRSEMNVSTLELGDSALYLCASSLRQTYTEAFFGQGTRLTVV.

The genes are TRBV27 and TRBJ1-6, with unresolved D. CDR3 length: 16 residues. The germline gives CDR1 MNHEY, CDR2 SMNVEV (reference sequence). With 2 bases removed from V and 2 bases from J, the gap between germline ends came to 10 bases. Written as DNA, the CDR3 is TGTGCCAGCAGTTTAGCCGGAGGGACCTATAATTCACCCCTCCACTTT. Its translation is CASSLAGGTYNSPLHF.

There are a few counts of this clone. V usage is TRBV5-4 and J usage is TRBJ2-7; the D gene is possibly TRBD2 (6 bases). The germline V and J ends were trimmed by 4 bases and 9 bases, with 14 bases remaining between them. Germline CDR1 reads SGHNT; CDR2 reads YYREEE (reference sequence). This CDR3 region has 12 residues. The CDR3: CASSQSSGVQYF. CDR3 bases: TGTGCCAGCAGCCAATCTTCGGGGGTGCAGTACTTC.

This chain uses TRBV30 with TRBJ2-1; 12 nucleotides agree with TRBD2. The CDR3 totals 15 residues. The V gene end was trimmed by 3 bases and the J gene end by 4 bases; junction bases not matched to a gene: 4. CDR1 and CDR2 from the germline V gene are GTSNPN and SVGIG (reference sequence). The CDR3 is CAWSRLAGAYNEQFF. In DNA, the CDR3 is TGTGCCTGGAGCCGACTAGCGGGAGCTTACAATGAGCAGTTCTTC.

This chain's CDR3 is CASTRGAAAYEQYF. The CDR3 DNA reads as TGCGCCAGCACCCGGGGGGCAGCAGCCTACGAGCAGTACTTC. The chain uses TRBV10-2 and TRBJ2-7, with D possibly being TRBD2 (7 bases). V was clipped by 7 bases and J by 2 bases, with 15 bases between them. Germline values: CDR1 WSHSY, CDR2 SAAADI. The CDR3 contains 14 residues.

In DNA, the CDR3 is TGTGCCAGCAGTTTACAGGCGATCTACGAGCAGTACTTC. Residues: CASSLQAIYEQYF. The rearrangement uses TRBV28 and TRBJ2-7, with no clear D. Germline V lookup: CDR1 MDHEN, CDR2 SYDVKM. Trimming removed 2 bases at V and 3 bases at J, with 8 bases between. The CDR3 extends over 13 amino acids.

This chain uses TRBV27 with TRBJ1-5; 7 bases map to TRBD1. Germline V gene data show CDR1 as MNHEY and CDR2 as SMNVEV (reference sequence). J lost 5 bases, V lost 4 bases, and 8 bases had no gene match. This CDR3 is built from 15 residues. Written as DNA, the CDR3 is TGTGCCAGCAGTTCACCGGGACAGAGGGATCAGCCCCAGCATTTT. Encoded protein: CASSSPGQRDQPQHF.

V usage is TRBV5-1 and J usage is TRBJ1-1, with D possibly being TRBD1 (6 bases). Trimming shortened V by 4 bases and J by 3 bases, and 10 bases separated the two germline ends. Germline CDR1 is SGHRS and CDR2 is YFSETQ. CDR3 size: 13 residues. CDR3 amino acids: CASSAYRDTEAFF. The CDR3 DNA sequence: TGCGCCAGCAGCGCCTACAGGGACACTGAAGCTTTCTTT.

V usage is TRBV10-3 and J usage is TRBJ2-2; 10 bases agree with TRBD1. After removal of 7 bases from V and 2 bases from J, the junction contained 4 bases not matched to a gene. Germline V gene lookup returns CDR1 ENHRY and CDR2 SYGVKD. The CDR3 extends over 15 amino acids. The chain's CDR3 is CAITGQGDNTGELFF. CDR3 nucleotide sequence: TGTGCCATCACCGGACAGGGGGATAACACCGGGGAGCTGTTTTTT.